Below, 11 T cell receptor beta chains from the same sample are listed, as sequenced in a study of Ad26.COV2.S vaccination and SARS-CoV-2 variants. Documented treatment: 19 received Ad26.COV2.S at low or high dose, single or two shots; about 5 received placebo; per-sample allocation not given. Sample collection was performed on day 63 after the first vaccine or placebo injection. TCRdb keeps only in-frame clones here, not all; method: immunoSEQ multiplex PCR. This sample has roughly 320,000 clones, with 70% to 90% found just once. The starting material was peripheral blood, obtained in a trial of Ad26.COV2.S vaccine versus placebo. Receptors originate from a person aged 18-65 years who received the Ad26.COV2.S COVID-19 vaccine or a placebo.

The chain joins TRBV6-5 to TRBJ2-7; the D gene is possibly TRBD2 (6 bases). CDR3 length: 16 amino acids. V gave up 0 bases and J gave up 2 bases, with 14 bases separating them. CDR1 and CDR2 from the germline V gene are MNHEY and SVGAGI. Here the CDR3 reads CASSYSAGYSTYEQYF. CDR3 nucleotides: TGTGCCAGCAGTTACTCGGCGGGGTATTCCACCTACGAGCAGTACTTC.

In the case of this clone: The sample contains more than one DNA sequence encoding this CDR3. The chain uses TRBV18 and TRBJ2-5; D is perhaps TRBD2 (6 bases). V gave up 6 bases and J gave up 5 bases, with 13 bases separating them. Germline loops: CDR1 KGHSH, CDR2 LQKENI. CDR3 length: 13 amino acids. The CDR3 sequence: CASSPGVSETQYF. CDR3 coding DNA: TGTGCCAGCTCGCCGGGAGTGTCGGAGACCCAGTACTTC.

In its sample, this clone was seen once. The gene calls are TRBV2 and TRBJ1-1; TRBD1 is a possible D gene (6 bases). The CDR3 has 15 amino acids. V lost 7 bases, J lost 6 bases, and 21 bases lay in between. Germline CDR1 and CDR2: SNHLY and FYNNEI. The CDR3 reads CASIRGGGLDAEAFF. The CDR3 DNA reads TGTGCCAGCATTAGGGGAGGGGGATTAGACGCTGAAGCTTTCTTT.

This chain connects TRBV4-1 to TRBJ2-3; D call uncertain. The V end was cut by 1 base, the J end by 1 base, with 9 bases between. CDR1 is MGHRA, CDR2 YSYEKL, per germline. The CDR3 extends over 15 amino acids. The CDR3 is CASSQGGSGTDTQYF. The CDR3 DNA sequence: TGCGCCAGCAGCCAAGGAGGAAGCGGCACAGATACGCAGTATTTT.

The chain recombines TRBV9 with TRBJ2-2; perhaps D is TRBD1 or TRBD2 (5 bases each). This CDR3 contains 16 residues. Per germline, CDR1 SGDLS and CDR2 YYNGEE. V shed 0 bases and J shed 0 bases, with 9 bases lying between them. The CDR3 loop reads CASSVDPGPNTGELFF. CDR3 in DNA: TGTGCCAGCAGCGTAGATCCGGGGCCGAACACCGGGGAGCTGTTTTTT. The variable domain in full, with the rest retrieved from reference TRBV9 and TRBJ2-2, is DSGVTQTPKHLITATGQRVTLRCSPRSGDLSVYWYQQSLDQGLQFLIQYYNGEERAKGNILERFSAQQFPDLHSELNLSSLELGDSALYFCASSVDPGPNTGELFFGEGSRLTVL.

This clone was seen just once. The J gene is TRBJ2-7, the V gene TRBV7-2, with D possibly TRBD1 on 6 matching bases. CDR3 length: 15 residues. The germline V and J ends were trimmed by 1 base and 4 bases, with 14 bases remaining between them. Germline V gene lookup returns CDR1 SGHTA and CDR2 FQGNSA. CDR3 sequence reads: CASSLGRGMGYEQYF. In DNA form, the CDR3 reads TGTGCCAGCAGCTTAGGTAGGGGGATGGGGTACGAGCAGTACTTC.

This clone was observed once. This sequence joins TRBV6-1 and TRBJ2-7; the D gene is possibly TRBD1 (5 bases). From germline, CDR1 is MNHNS and CDR2 SASEGT. V lost 4 bases and J lost 2, with 18 bases in between. The length of the CDR3 is 16 residues. CDR3 nucleotides: TGTGCCAGCAGTGGAGAAGGTGCAGGGCCGACCTACGAGCAGTACTTC. Its protein product is CASSGEGAGPTYEQYF.

A word on this clone: At one end the junction does not follow the germline gene, possibly because of a read error. Other DNA sequences from this sample encode an identical CDR3 as well. The chain is built from TRBV6-5 and TRBJ2-7, with D unclear. The length of the CDR3 is 15 residues. Germline CDR1 reads MNHEY; CDR2 reads SVGAGI. The CDR3 nucleotides read TGTGCCAGCAGTTACTCAAGAACATCCTCCTATGAGCAGTACTTC. Translation: CASSYSRTSSYEQYF.

The rearrangement links TRBV6-5 to TRBJ2-3; D uncertain. Per the germline V gene, CDR1 is MNHEY and CDR2 is SVGAGI. The V end was cut by 0 bases, the J end by 2 bases, with 6 bases between. The CDR3 covers 14 residues. CDR3 sequence reads: CASSYSLLTDTQYF. CDR3 bases: TGTGCCAGCAGTTACTCCCTCCTCACAGATACGCAGTATTTT.

The V call is TRBV19, the J call TRBJ1-2, with 7 positions matching TRBD1. The CDR3 length is 12 residues. Per the germline V gene, CDR1 is LNHDA and CDR2 is SQIVND (reference sequence). With V trimmed by 5 bases and J by 4 bases, 1 base remained unmatched. In nucleotides, the CDR3 is TGTGCCAGTAGTGGGACAGTCTATGGCTACACCTTC. This codes for CASSGTVYGYTF.

This clone was detected once. The chain is built from TRBV7-3 and TRBJ2-3; weak D call: TRBD2 (5 bases). Germline loops: CDR1 SGHTA, CDR2 FQGTGA. This CDR3 has 16 amino acids. Trimming shortened V by 1 base and J by 1 base, and 12 bases separated the two germline ends. The CDR3 DNA follows: TGTGCCAGCAGCTTAAAGGCGGGCGCGGGCACAGATACGCAGTATTTT. Amino acids: CASSLKAGAGTDTQYF.